A few counts support the clone carrying this T cell receptor beta chain. Its antigen is currently unknown. V was cut by 3 bases and J by 4 bases, with 13 bases left in between. The CDR3 is 15 amino acids. Germline CDR1 LNHDA, CDR2 SQIVND (reference sequence). 13 Jbeta primers and 60 Vbeta primers were used for the PCR. Libraries were prepared by immunoSEQ multiplex PCR; TCRdb keeps only in-frame clonotypes and omits some of them. The sample yields about 270,000 clones, roughly two thirds seen once. These data belong to a study of cytomegalovirus exposure and HLA in healthy donors. Study-wide findings and caveats: In vitro, three CMV-associated chains proved specific for CMV antigens. Sequences of the TCR beta chain were said to predict the HLA-A and HLA-B alleles of most subjects accurately. Common viral pathogens seemed to be connected with several of the most significant clusters, according to a later analysis. As a later analysis revealed, most CMV-associated TCR beta chains appeared HLA-restricted.

This sequence was found in a female donor in good health and CMV-seronegative. Sample: PBMCs. The genes are TRBV19 and TRBJ2-1; D is perhaps TRBD2 (6 bases). The chain's CDR3 is CASSIVGRGYNEQFF. The CDR3 DNA is TGTGCCAGTAGTATCGTCGGGAGAGGTTACAATGAGCAGTTCTTC.